This record covers a single T cell receptor (beta chain). The entry originates in a study of shared clonotypes between healthy human individuals. The table came from immunoSEQ multiplex PCR; TCRdb's copy has only in-frame clones and leaves some out. The table lists 2 million to 2.5 million clones, just over 90% of them singletons, with 0.35% to 0.5% in the top ten. V lost 4 bases and J lost 1, with 10 bases in between. The CDR3 is 14 residues long. Germline V gives CDR1 MDHEN, CDR2 SYDVKM. Sequencing was done on a sample of naive CD4+ T cells from PBMCs. Subset of the sample: CD45RA+ positively selected. V is TRBV28 and J is TRBJ2-5, with D possibly matching TRBD1 (6 bases). This receptor was taken from a man younger than 30 in good health. Some clones in this sample may be carry-over from other donors' samples. CDR3 amino acids: CASSSSRGQETQYF. CDR3 in DNA: TGTGCCAGCAGTTCATCCAGGGGCCAAGAGACCCAGTACTTC.